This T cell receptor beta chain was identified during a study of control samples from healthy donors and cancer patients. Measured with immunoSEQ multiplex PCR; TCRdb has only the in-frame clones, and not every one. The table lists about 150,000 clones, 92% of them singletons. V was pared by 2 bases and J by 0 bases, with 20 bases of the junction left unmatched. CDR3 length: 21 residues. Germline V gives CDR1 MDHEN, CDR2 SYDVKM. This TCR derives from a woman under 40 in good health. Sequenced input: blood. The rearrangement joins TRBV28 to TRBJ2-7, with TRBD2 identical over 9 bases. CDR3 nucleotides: TGTGCCAGCAGTTTAATCGAGTGGGGTAGCGGGAGTGCCCCACCCTCCTACGAGCAGTACTTC. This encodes CASSLIEWGSGSAPPSYEQYF.